The T cell receptor beta chain described here comes from a study of shared clonotypes between healthy human individuals. The CDR3 has 18 amino acids. CDR1 and CDR2 from the germline V gene are SEHNR and FQNEAQ (reference sequence). V gave up 5 bases and J gave up 2 bases; unmatched junction bases: 14. The protocol was immunoSEQ multiplex PCR, while the TCRdb copy is restricted to in-frame clones and leaves out a portion. The repertoire includes 490,000 or so clones, approximately 79% of them detected once, and 12% sits in the top ten. Researchers drew on around 83 million PBMCs for genomic DNA from unsorted samples.

The chain joins TRBV7-9 to TRBJ2-3; 9 nucleotides align to TRBD2. Sequencing input: PBMCs. This sequence originates from a woman aged 40-49 years in good health. Some clones in this sample may be carry-over from other donors' samples. CDR3 loop: CASSPGGLAGFSTDTQYF. Written as DNA, the CDR3 is TGTGCCAGCAGCCCGGGAGGGCTAGCGGGGTTTTCCACAGATACGCAGTATTTT. The complete variable domain, with remaining parts taken from reference TRBV7-9 and TRBJ2-3, reads DTGVSQNPRHKITKRGQNVTFRCDPISEHNRLYWYRQTLGQGPEFLTYFQNEAQLEKSRLLSDRFSAERPKGSFSTLEIQRTEQGDSAMYLCASSPGGLAGFSTDTQYFGPGTRLTVL.